One TCR beta chain is described in this entry. Its cognate antigen is unknown. The primer mix had 60 Vbeta and 13 Jbeta primers. Profiled with immunoSEQ multiplex PCR; TCRdb holds only in-frame clones, not every one. The sample holds under 200,000 clones, over 75% seen once. V was pared by 4 bases and J by 4 bases, with 3 bases of the junction left unmatched. The germline V gene has CDR1 SGHTA and CDR2 FQGNSA. The CDR3 loop spans 14 amino acids. The entry originates in a study of cytomegalovirus exposure and HLA in healthy donors. Whole-study findings and limits: Later, an analysis found that common viral pathogens appeared to be linked with several of the most significant clusters. Judged likely to be a sequencing artifact was a cluster of highly shared sequence variants. The authors later found TCR association rates varying by HLA locus, with DRB1 most and HLA-C fewest.

Although they were nominally healthy when sampled, donors likely had unrecorded immune exposures. Sequenced: PBMCs. This TCR was recovered from a woman between 45 and 60 years old in good health and CMV-seropositive. The gene calls are TRBV7-2 and TRBJ1-1, with 10 positions matching TRBD1. CDR3 nucleotide sequence: TGTGCCAGCAGCTCACGGGACAGGGGCACTGAAGCTTTCTTT. It translates to CASSSRDRGTEAFF. The variable domain in full, completed from reference TRBV7-2 and TRBJ1-1, reads GAGVSQSPSNKVTEKGKDVELRCDPISGHTALYWYRQSLGQGLEFLIYFQGNSAPDKSGLPSDRFSAERTGGSVSTLTIQRTQQEDSAVYLCASSSRDRGTEAFFGQGTRLTVV.